This record looks at one T cell receptor (beta chain) sequence and its context. Antigen: not known. The junction shows a germline mismatch at one end, possibly a read error. Sorting separated CD4+ and CD8+ T cells out of PBMCs. This record comes from a study of CD8+ T cells in alopecia areata. General study findings and limits: Especially in alopecia totalis/universalis, lesional scalp showed greater clonality than normal scalp did.

Germline CDR1 is MNHEY and CDR2 is SMNVEV (reference sequence). The CDR3 is 11 residues long. Sequencing used cDNA as its template, made by extracting RNA and reverse transcribing it. Profiled with immunoSEQ multiplex PCR; TCRdb holds only in-frame clones, not every one. The data show 95,000 to 120,000 clones, over 55% seen once. The sequence came from a human donor with alopecia areata. The rearrangement links TRBV27 to TRBJ1-2, with D unclear. Sequencing was performed on NKG2D-low CD8+ T cells sorted from blood. Here the CDR3 DNA reads TGTGCCAGCGGTTTGCTTGGACTCGCCCACTTC. This codes for CASGLLGLAHF.